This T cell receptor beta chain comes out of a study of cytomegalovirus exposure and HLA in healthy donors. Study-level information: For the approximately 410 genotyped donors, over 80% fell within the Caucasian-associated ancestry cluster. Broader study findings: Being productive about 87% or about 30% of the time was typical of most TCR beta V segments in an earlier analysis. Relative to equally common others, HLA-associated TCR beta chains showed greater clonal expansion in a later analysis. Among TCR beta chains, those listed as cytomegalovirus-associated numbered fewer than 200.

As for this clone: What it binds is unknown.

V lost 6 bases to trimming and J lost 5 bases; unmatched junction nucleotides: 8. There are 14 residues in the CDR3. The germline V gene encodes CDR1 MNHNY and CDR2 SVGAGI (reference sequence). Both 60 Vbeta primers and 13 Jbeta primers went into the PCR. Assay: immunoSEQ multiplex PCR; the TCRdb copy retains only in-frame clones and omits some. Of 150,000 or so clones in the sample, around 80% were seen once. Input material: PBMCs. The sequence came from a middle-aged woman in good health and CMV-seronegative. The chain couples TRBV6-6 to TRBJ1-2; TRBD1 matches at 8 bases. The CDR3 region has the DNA TGTGCCAGCAGACCGGGACAGGTTGGTTATGGCTACACCTTC. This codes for CASRPGQVGYGYTF.